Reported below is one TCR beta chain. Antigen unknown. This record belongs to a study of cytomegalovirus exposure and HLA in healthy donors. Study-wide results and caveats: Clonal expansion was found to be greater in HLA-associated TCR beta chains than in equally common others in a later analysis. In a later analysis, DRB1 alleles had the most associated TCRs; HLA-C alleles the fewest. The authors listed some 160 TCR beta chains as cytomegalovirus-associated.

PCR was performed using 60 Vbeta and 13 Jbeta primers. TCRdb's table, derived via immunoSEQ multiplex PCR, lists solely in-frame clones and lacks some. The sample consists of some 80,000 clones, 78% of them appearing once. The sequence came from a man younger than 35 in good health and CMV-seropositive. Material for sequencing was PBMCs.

The CDR3 loop reads CASSPRLAGSTDTQYF. The DNA of the CDR3 is TGTGCCAGCAGCCCCCGACTAGCGGGAAGCACAGATACGCAGTATTTT. The chain links TRBV5-4 to TRBJ2-3; 11 positions agree with TRBD2. The germline V gene has CDR1 SGHNT and CDR2 YYREEE (reference sequence). V lost 4 bases, J lost 0 bases, and 4 bases stayed unmatched. The CDR3 has 16 amino acids.